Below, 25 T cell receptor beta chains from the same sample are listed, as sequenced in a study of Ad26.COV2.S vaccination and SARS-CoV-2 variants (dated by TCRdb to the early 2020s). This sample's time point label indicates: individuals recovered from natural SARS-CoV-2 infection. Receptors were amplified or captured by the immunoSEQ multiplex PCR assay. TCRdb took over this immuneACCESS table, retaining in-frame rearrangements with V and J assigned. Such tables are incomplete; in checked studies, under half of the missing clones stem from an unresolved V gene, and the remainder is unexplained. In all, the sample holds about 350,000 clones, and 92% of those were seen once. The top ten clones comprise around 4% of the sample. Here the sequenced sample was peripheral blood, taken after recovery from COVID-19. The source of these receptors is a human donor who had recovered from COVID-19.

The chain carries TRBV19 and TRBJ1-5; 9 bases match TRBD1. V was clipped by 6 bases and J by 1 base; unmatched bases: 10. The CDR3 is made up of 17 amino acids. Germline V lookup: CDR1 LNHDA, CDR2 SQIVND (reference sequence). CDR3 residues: CASRWDTGGVSNQPQHF. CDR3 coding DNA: TGTGCCAGTAGGTGGGATACAGGGGGCGTAAGCAATCAGCCCCAGCATTTT.

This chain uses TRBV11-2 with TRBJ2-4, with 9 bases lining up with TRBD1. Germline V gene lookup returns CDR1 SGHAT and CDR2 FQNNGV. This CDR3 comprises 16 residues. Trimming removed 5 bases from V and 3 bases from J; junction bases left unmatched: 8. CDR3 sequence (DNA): TGTGCCAGCAGCCCACTGGACAGGGGAGTCAAAAACATTCAGTACTTC. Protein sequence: CASSPLDRGVKNIQYF.

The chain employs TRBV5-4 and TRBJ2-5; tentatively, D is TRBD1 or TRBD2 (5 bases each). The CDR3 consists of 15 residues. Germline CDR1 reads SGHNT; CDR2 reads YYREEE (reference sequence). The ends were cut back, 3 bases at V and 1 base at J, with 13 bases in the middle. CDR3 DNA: TGTGCCAGCAGCTGGCCCAGGGACGGCCAAGAGACCCAGTACTTC. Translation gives CASSWPRDGQETQYF.

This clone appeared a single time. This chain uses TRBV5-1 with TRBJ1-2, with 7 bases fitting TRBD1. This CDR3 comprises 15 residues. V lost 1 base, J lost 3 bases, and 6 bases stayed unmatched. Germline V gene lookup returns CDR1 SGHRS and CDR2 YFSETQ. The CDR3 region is CASSLSLGTDYGYTF. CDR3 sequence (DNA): TGCGCCAGCAGCTTGAGTTTGGGGACAGACTATGGCTACACCTTC.

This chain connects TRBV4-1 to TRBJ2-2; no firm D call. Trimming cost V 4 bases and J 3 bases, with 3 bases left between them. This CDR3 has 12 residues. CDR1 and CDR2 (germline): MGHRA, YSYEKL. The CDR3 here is CASSRDTGELFF. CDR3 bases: TGCGCCAGCAGCCGCGACACCGGGGAGCTGTTTTTT.

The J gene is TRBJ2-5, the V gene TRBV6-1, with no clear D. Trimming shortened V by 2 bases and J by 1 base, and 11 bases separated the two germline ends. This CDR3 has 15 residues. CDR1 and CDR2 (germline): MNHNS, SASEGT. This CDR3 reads CASSEKIWGQETQYF. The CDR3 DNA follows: TGTGCCAGCAGTGAAAAGATCTGGGGCCAAGAGACCCAGTACTTC.

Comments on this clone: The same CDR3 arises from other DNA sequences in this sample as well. The CDR3 DNA follows: TGTGCCAGCAGTGACCAGGGAATAAACACTGAAGCTTTCTTT. It is translated as CASSDQGINTEAFF. The chain has TRBV2 and TRBJ1-1; possibly TRBD1 for D (5 bases). The CDR3 runs 14 residues. Looked up from germline, CDR1 is SNHLY and CDR2 is FYNNEI. The germline V and J ends were trimmed by 3 bases and 2 bases, with 10 bases remaining between them.

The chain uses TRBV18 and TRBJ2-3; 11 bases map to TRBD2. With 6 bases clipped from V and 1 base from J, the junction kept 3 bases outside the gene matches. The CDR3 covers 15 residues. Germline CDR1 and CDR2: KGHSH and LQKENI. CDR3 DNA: TGTGCCAGCTCCGGGACTAGCGGCCGCACAGATACGCAGTATTTT. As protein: CASSGTSGRTDTQYF.

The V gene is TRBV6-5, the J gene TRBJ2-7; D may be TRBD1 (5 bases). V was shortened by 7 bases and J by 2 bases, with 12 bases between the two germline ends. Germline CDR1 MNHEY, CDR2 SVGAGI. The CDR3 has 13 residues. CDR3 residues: CASTWGPPYEQYF. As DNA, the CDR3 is TGTGCCAGCACATGGGGCCCCCCCTACGAGCAGTACTTC.

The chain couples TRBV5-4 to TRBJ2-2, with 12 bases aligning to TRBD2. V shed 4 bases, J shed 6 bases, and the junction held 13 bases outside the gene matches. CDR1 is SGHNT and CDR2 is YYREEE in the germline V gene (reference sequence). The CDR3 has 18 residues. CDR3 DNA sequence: TGTGCCAGCAGCCCCCGAGGGCTAGCGGGGGGGCCTCCCGGGGAGCTGTTTTTT. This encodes CASSPRGLAGGPPGELFF.

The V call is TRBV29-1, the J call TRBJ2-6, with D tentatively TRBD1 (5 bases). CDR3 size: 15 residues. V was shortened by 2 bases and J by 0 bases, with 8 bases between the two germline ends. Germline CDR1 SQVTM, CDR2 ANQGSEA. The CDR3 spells CSVEQGSSGANVLTF. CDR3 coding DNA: TGCAGCGTTGAACAGGGTTCCTCTGGGGCCAACGTCCTGACTTTC.

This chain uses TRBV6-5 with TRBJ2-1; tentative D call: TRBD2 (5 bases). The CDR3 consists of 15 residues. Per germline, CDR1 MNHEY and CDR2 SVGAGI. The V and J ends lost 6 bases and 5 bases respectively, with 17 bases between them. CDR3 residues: CASSLDRDPNNEQFF. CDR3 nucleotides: TGTGCCAGCAGCCTCGATCGGGATCCTAACAATGAGCAGTTCTTC.

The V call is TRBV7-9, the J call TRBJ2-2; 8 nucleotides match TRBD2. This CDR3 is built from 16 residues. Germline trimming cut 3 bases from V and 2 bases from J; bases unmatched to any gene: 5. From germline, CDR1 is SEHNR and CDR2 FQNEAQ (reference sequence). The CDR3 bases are TGTGCCAGCAGCTTTCGGGGGGGCGGCAACACCGGGGAGCTGTTTTTT. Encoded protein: CASSFRGGGNTGELFF. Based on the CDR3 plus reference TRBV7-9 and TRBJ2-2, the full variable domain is DTGVSQNPRHKITKRGQNVTFRCDPISEHNRLYWYRQTLGQGPEFLTYFQNEAQLEKSRLLSDRFSAERPKGSFSTLEIQRTEQGDSAMYLCASSFRGGGNTGELFFGEGSRLTVL.

The CDR3 DNA is TGTGCCAGCAGTGACAGTGGAATCTATGGCTACACCTTC. Translated, it gives CASSDSGIYGYTF. The rearrangement joins TRBV12-3 or TRBV12-4 to TRBJ1-2, with D possibly matching TRBD1 (5 bases). The CDR3 contains 13 residues. Trimming removed 5 bases at V and 4 bases at J, with 11 bases between.

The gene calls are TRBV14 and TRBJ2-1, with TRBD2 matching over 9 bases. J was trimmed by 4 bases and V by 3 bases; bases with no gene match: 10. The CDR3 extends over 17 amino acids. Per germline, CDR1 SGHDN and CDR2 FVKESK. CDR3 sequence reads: CASSHGRGSGSYNEQFF. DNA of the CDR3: TGTGCCAGCAGCCACGGCCGGGGTAGCGGGAGTTACAATGAGCAGTTCTTC.

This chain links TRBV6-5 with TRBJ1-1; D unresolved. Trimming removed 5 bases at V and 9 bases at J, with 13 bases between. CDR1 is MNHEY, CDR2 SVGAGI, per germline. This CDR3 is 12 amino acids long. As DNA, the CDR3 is TGTGCCAGCAGTATTGGGGAGGGCCAAGCTTTCTTT. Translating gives CASSIGEGQAFF.

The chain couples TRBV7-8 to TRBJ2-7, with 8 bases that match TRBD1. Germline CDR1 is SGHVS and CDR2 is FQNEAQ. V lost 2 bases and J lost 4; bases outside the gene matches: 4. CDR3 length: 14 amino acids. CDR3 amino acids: CASSLNTGGYEQYF. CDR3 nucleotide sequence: TGTGCCAGCAGCTTAAATACAGGGGGGTACGAGCAGTACTTC.

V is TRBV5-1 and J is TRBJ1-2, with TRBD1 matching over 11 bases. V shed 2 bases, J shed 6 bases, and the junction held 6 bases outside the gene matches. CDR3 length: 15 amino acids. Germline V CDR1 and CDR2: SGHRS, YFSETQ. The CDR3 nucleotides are TGCGCCAGCAGCTTCTCCGGGACAGGGGGGAATGGCTACACCTTC. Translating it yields CASSFSGTGGNGYTF.

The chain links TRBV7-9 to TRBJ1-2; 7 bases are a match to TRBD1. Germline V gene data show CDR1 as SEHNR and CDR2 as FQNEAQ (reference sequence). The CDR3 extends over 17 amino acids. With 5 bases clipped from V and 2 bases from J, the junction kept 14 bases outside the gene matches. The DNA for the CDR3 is TGTGCCAGCAGCGAAAGGAACAGGGGCGTCTTAAACTATGGCTACACCTTC. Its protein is CASSERNRGVLNYGYTF.

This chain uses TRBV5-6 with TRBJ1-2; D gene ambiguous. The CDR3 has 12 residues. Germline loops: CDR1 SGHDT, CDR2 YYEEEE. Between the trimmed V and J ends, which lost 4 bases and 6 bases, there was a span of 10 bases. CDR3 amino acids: CASSHRPDGYTF. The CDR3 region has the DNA TGTGCCAGCAGCCACCGACCCGATGGCTACACCTTC. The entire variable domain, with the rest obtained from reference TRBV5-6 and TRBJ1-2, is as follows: DAGVTQSPTHLIKTRGQQVTLRCSPKSGHDTVSWYQQALGQGPQFIFQYYEEEERQRGNFPDRFSGHQFPNYSSELNVNALLLGDSALYLCASSHRPDGYTFGSGTRLTVV.

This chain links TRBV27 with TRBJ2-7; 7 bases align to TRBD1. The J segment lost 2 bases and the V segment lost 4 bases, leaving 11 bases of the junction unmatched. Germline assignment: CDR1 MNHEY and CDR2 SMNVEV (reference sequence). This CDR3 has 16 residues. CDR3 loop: CASSSPTGAVAYEQYF. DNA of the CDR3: TGTGCCAGCAGTTCTCCTACAGGGGCAGTTGCCTACGAGCAGTACTTC.

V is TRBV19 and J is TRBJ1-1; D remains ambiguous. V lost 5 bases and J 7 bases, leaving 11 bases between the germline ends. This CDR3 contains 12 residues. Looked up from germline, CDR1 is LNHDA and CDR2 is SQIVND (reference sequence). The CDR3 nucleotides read TGTGCCAGTAGTTCCGCCCGGCGTGAAGCTTTCTTT. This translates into CASSSARREAFF.

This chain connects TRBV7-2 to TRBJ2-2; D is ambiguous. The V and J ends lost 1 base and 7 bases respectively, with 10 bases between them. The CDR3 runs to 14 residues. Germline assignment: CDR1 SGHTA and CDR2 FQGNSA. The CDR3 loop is CASSLDGLDGELFF. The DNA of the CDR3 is TGTGCCAGCAGCTTAGATGGGTTAGACGGGGAGCTGTTTTTT.

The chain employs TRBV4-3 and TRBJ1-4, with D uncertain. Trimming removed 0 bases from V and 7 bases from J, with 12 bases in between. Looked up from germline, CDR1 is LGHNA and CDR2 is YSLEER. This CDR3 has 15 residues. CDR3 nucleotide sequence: TGCGCCAGCAGCCAAGAGGTTTTGGGGATTGAAAAACTGTTTTTT. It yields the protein CASSQEVLGIEKLFF.

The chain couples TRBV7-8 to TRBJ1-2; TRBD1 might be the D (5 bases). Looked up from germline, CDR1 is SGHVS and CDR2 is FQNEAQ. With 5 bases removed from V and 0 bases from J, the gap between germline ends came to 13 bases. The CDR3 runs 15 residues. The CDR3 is CASSPTGESNYGYTF. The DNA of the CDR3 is TGTGCCAGCAGCCCCACGGGGGAGTCTAACTATGGCTACACCTTC. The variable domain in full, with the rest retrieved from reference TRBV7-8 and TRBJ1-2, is GAGVSQSPRYKVAKRGQDVALRCDPISGHVSLFWYQQALGQGPEFLTYFQNEAQLDKSGLPSDRFFAERPEGSVSTLKIQRTQQEDSAVYLCASSPTGESNYGYTFGSGTRLTVV.